The clone carrying this T cell receptor beta chain was detected many times. As to time point: newly diagnosed GD, antithyroid drugs for less than 3 months. PBMC RNA was the source of the TCR library. This sample was included in a study of regulatory T cells in long-lasting Graves disease. HTBI primers from iRepertoire and Arm-PCR of CDR3 regions yielded the TCR beta libraries. MiXCR, run by TCRdb on the multiplex PCR reads, gives a single entry per CDR3 protein. The repertoire holds a few hundred thousand distinct CDR3 sequences, with 16% as singletons. The CDR3 has 13 amino acids. Germline-derived CDR1 and CDR2 are MGHRA and YSYEKL. Trimming removed 2 bases at V and 3 bases at J, with 8 bases between. This sample also appeared in a second study, on T cells in Graves' hyperthyroidism and ophthalmopathy. That work contributes: Ophthalmopathy was told apart from stable hyperthyroidism by a 13 V-J model.

This receptor was taken from a man between 40 and 49 years old with Graves disease. Source: peripheral blood mononuclear cells (PBMCs), taken at new diagnosis, from a patient treated with antithyroid drugs. J is TRBJ2-7 and V is TRBV4-1, with D hard to call. DNA of the CDR3: TGCGCCAGCAGCCAACGCGGCGGCTACGAGCAGTACTTC. Protein sequence: CASSQRGGYEQYF.